These 29 T cell receptor beta chains share one sample of origin, sequenced in a study of blood T cells in healthy people across ages. Through a sample-barcoded 5' primer and a J-beta primer mix, a second PCR was run for roughly 6 to 11 cycles. TCRdb reanalysed the 5' RACE reads using MiXCR and keeps one entry per CDR3 protein. This sample has some 790,000 distinct CDR3 sequences, with 25% to 30% found just once. Input material: blood. Source of these receptors: a woman of 80 years or more in good health.

This clonotype was observed at least ten times. The chain is built from TRBV7-9 and TRBJ1-2; D remains ambiguous. The CDR3 has 13 amino acids. Germline V lookup: CDR1 SEHNR, CDR2 FQNEAQ (reference sequence). V was shortened by 2 bases and J by 6 bases, with 10 bases between the two germline ends. The CDR3 nucleotides are TGTGCCAGCAGCTTAACGGTGGTTCATGGCTACACCTTC. This translates into CASSLTVVHGYTF.

The sample holds many counts of this clonotype. V usage is TRBV20-1 and J usage is TRBJ1-5; D remains ambiguous. The V gene lost 3 bases and the J gene lost 0 bases, with 12 bases spanning the gap. Germline CDR1 DFQATT, CDR2 SNEGSKA (reference sequence). The CDR3 contains 15 residues. The CDR3 DNA follows: TGCAGTGCTAGTCTAGGCTCCGATAGCAATCAGCCCCAGCATTTT. Protein sequence: CSASLGSDSNQPQHF.

This clonotype turned up a few times. The V call is TRBV6-6, the J call TRBJ1-1, with unresolved D. From germline, CDR1 is MNHNY and CDR2 SVGAGI (reference sequence). CDR3 length: 16 residues. Trimming took off 2 bases at V and 0 bases at J, with 13 bases between the two ends. The CDR3 DNA is TGTGCCAGCAGTTACCCAGAGCTGGGGTTGAACACTGAAGCTTTCTTT. It is translated as CASSYPELGLNTEAFF.

This clonotype was detected only once. A much larger clone sits a single nucleotide away, making a read error possible. The conserved phenylalanine or tryptophan is not found at the CDR3 terminus, so this likely reflects a read error. This chain links TRBV24-1 with TRBJ2-1; weak D call: TRBD2 (6 bases). The CDR3 is made up of 13 amino acids. CDR1 is KGHDR, CDR2 SFDVKD, per germline. V dropped 6 bases and J dropped 7 bases, with 12 bases sitting between them. In DNA, the CDR3 is TGTGCCACCAGTAAGGGAGGCGTAAATGAGCAGTTCTTA. Its protein is CATSKGGVNEQFL.

V is TRBV5-1 and J is TRBJ2-3; D is uncertain. V lost 6 bases to trimming and J lost 2 bases, with 13 bases between them. This CDR3 has 14 amino acids. Looked up from germline, CDR1 is SGHRS and CDR2 is YFSETQ. Here the CDR3 reads CASIKGPHTDTQYF. DNA of the CDR3: TGCGCCAGCATCAAGGGTCCTCACACAGATACGCAGTATTTT.

This clonotype appeared many times. The chain has TRBV7-8 and TRBJ2-7, with unresolved D. The germline V gene encodes CDR1 SGHVS and CDR2 FQNEAQ. Trimming left V 6 bases short and J 4 bases short, with 16 bases between. The length of the CDR3 is 14 residues. The CDR3 spells CASRKQIADYEQYF. The DNA for the CDR3 is TGTGCCAGCAGGAAACAAATCGCAGATTACGAGCAGTACTTC.

The gene calls are TRBV25-1 and TRBJ1-2; 11 bases are shared with TRBD1. After removal of 4 bases from V and 7 bases from J, the junction contained 5 bases not matched to a gene. Germline assignment: CDR1 MGHDK and CDR2 SYGVNS. There are 14 residues in the CDR3. CDR3 DNA sequence: TGTGCCAGCAGTGCGGGACAGGGGGTTTTTGGCTACACCTTC. Protein product: CASSAGQGVFGYTF.

This clonotype was counted at least ten times. V usage is TRBV7-2 and J usage is TRBJ2-5, with D perhaps matching TRBD2 (6 bases). Germline loops: CDR1 SGHTA, CDR2 FQGNSA. The germline V and J ends were trimmed by 1 base and 11 bases, with 11 bases remaining between them. CDR3 length: 12 residues. The CDR3, as DNA: TGTGCCAGCAGCTTAGGTCAGGCGGGGCAGTACTTC. This codes for CASSLGQAGQYF.

This clonotype has at least ten counts. DNA for the CDR3: TGTGCCAGCACCATACGGGGCGGCGGGGGGGCCCAGCAGTTCTTC. Translated: CASTIRGGGGAQQFF. The gene calls are TRBV7-2 and TRBJ2-1; 9 positions agree with TRBD2. Germline V gene lookup returns CDR1 SGHTA and CDR2 FQGNSA. This CDR3 has 15 amino acids. V dropped 7 bases and J dropped 11; count of bases not matched to a gene: 15. The whole variable domain, filled in from reference TRBV7-2 and TRBJ2-1, reads GAGVSQSPSNKVTEKGKDVELRCDPISGHTALYWYRQSLGQGLEFLIYFQGNSAPDKSGLPSDRFSAERTGGSVSTLTIQRTQQEDSAVYLCASTIRGGGGAQQFFGPGTRLTVL.

As regards this clonotype: The junction does not match germline at one end; this may be a read error. This chain joins TRBV15 and TRBJ1-4, with D uncertain. From germline, CDR1 is LNHNV and CDR2 YYDKDF (reference sequence). This CDR3 region has 14 residues. CDR3 DNA sequence: TGTGCCACCAGCAGGGATTCAACTACTGAAAAACTGTTTTTT. Translated, it gives CATSRDSTTEKLFF.

About this clonotype itself: This may be a read error, as it is one base from a much larger clone. The rearrangement links TRBV20-1 to TRBJ2-7; possibly TRBD1 or TRBD2 for D (5 bases each). The germline CDR1 and CDR2 sequences are DFQATT and SNEGSKA (reference sequence). There are 13 residues in the CDR3. V gave up 3 bases and J gave up 6 bases, with 15 bases separating them. This CDR3 is CSASLLAGTEQYF. CDR3 nucleotide sequence: TGCAGTGCTAGTCTTCTAGCAGGGACCGAGCAGTACTTC.

V is TRBV4-1 and J is TRBJ2-3; maybe TRBD1 (6 bases). V was pared by 6 bases and J by 0 bases, with 25 bases between. CDR3 length: 19 amino acids. Per the germline V gene, CDR1 is MGHRA and CDR2 is YSYEKL. CDR3 protein: CASSHTPLRYGGSTDTQYF. CDR3 nucleotides: TGCGCCAGCAGTCATACTCCTCTCAGGTATGGGGGCAGCACAGATACGCAGTATTTT.

This clonotype was seen once. The chain links TRBV19 to TRBJ2-3; TRBD2 might be the D (5 bases). With 4 bases removed from V and 0 bases from J, the gap between germline ends came to 14 bases. The CDR3 length is 16 residues. Germline CDR1 is LNHDA and CDR2 is SQIVND (reference sequence). The CDR3 protein is CASSTPVSGSTDTQYF. The CDR3, as DNA: TGTGCCAGTAGTACCCCCGTGAGCGGAAGCACAGATACGCAGTATTTT.

This clonotype was observed many times. The CDR3: CASSLDRGSGYGYTF. CDR3 coding DNA: TGTGCCAGCAGCTTAGACAGGGGCTCTGGATATGGCTACACCTTC. This chain uses TRBV7-2 with TRBJ1-2; TRBD1 agrees at 7 bases. V dropped 1 base and J dropped 5; count of bases not matched to a gene: 7. Germline V gene sequence: CDR1 SGHTA, CDR2 FQGNSA. The CDR3 length is 15 residues.

This clonotype was seen only a few times. CDR3 in DNA: TGCAGTGCTAGTGTGGACAGGGTGAACACTGAAGCTTTCTTT. Encoded protein: CSASVDRVNTEAFF. The chain joins TRBV20-1 to TRBJ1-1; 8 bases match TRBD1. The CDR3 extends over 14 amino acids. The junction had 3 bases not matched to a gene; V was cut back by 3 bases and J by 0 bases. Germline V lookup: CDR1 DFQATT, CDR2 SNEGSKA (reference sequence).

Concerning this clonotype itself: The conserved final phenylalanine or tryptophan is absent from the CDR3, which likely points to a read error. It is unclear where the CDR3 begins or ends on the DNA, so no DNA is shown, and the CDR3 is as TCRdb lists it. This rearrangement joins TRBV21-1 to TRBJ2-5; the D call in the table, TRBD1, was not verified against the DNA. TRBV21-1 is described as a pseudogene. The CDR3 spans 16 amino acids, including both terminal residues. This CDR3 is CASSKEVEGGDYEQYY.

The DNA of the CDR3 is TGTGCCAGCAGTTTAGGGGTGGTGATAAATTCACCCCTCCACTTT. It is translated as CASSLGVVINSPLHF. The chain employs TRBV12-3 or TRBV12-4 and TRBJ1-6; D is unresolved. The CDR3 covers 15 residues. The ends were cut back, 1 base at V and 7 bases at J, with 11 bases in the middle.

This clonotype was seen more than once but under ten times. A much larger clone lies a single base off, so this may be a read error. The chain couples TRBV7-9 to TRBJ1-1; D may be TRBD1 (5 bases). The V gene's germline CDR1 is SEHNR and CDR2 FQNEAQ (reference sequence). With 3 bases removed from V and 5 bases from J, the gap between germline ends came to 7 bases. This CDR3 region has 12 residues. CDR3 coding DNA: TGTGCCAGCAGCTTTGAGGGGACTGAAGCTTTCTTT. Protein sequence: CASSFEGTEAFF. Based on the CDR3 plus reference TRBV7-9 and TRBJ1-1, the full variable domain is DTGVSQNPRHKITKRGQNVTFRCDPISEHNRLYWYRQTLGQGPEFLTYFQNEAQLEKSRLLSDRFSAERPKGSFSTLEIQRTEQGDSAMYLCASSFEGTEAFFGQGTRLTVV.

The table lists this clonotype with many counts. This chain connects TRBV7-9 to TRBJ2-5; maybe TRBD2 (5 bases). Germline V gene sequence: CDR1 SEHNR, CDR2 FQNEAQ (reference sequence). Trimming pared 5 bases from V and 9 bases from J, leaving 13 bases between. The CDR3 sequence is 12 residues long. CDR3 in DNA: TGTGCCAGCAGCCAGAGCGGTGGGTCCCAGTACTTC. Translating it yields CASSQSGGSQYF.

This clonotype was seen more than once but under ten times. The chain has TRBV6-2 or TRBV6-3 and TRBJ1-4; D is undetermined. Germline V CDR1 and CDR2: MNHEY, SVGEGT. With 3 bases removed from V and 2 bases from J, the gap between germline ends came to 10 bases. This CDR3 has 15 amino acids. This CDR3 is CASSYPGGTNEKLFF. The CDR3 DNA follows: TGTGCCAGCAGTTATCCTGGAGGGACTAATGAAAAACTGTTTTTT.

With regard to this clonotype: This could be a read error, since a much larger clone is one nucleotide away. Written as DNA, the CDR3 is TGCACTGGTGGGACTAGCGACGAGCGGTACTTC. It encodes CTGGTSDERYF. The gene calls are TRBV29-1 and TRBJ2-7; 10 nucleotides align to TRBD2. Germline V lookup: CDR1 SQVTM, CDR2 ANQGSEA. CDR3 size: 11 residues.

In this sample, this clonotype turned up many times. The V call is TRBV5-1, the J call TRBJ2-1; 9 bases map to TRBD1. The CDR3 covers 15 residues. Germline V gene data show CDR1 as SGHRS and CDR2 as YFSETQ. V shed 2 bases and J 7 bases; nucleotides not matched to a gene: 7. The CDR3 loop reads CASSFTGGSRNEQFF. CDR3 DNA: TGCGCCAGCAGCTTTACAGGGGGCTCGAGGAATGAGCAGTTCTTC.

This clonotype was seen at least ten times. This chain links TRBV15 with TRBJ1-6, with a tentative D call TRBD1 (6 bases). Germline loops: CDR1 LNHNV, CDR2 YYDKDF (reference sequence). The CDR3 is 15 amino acids. Trimming left V 0 bases short and J 7 bases short, with 10 bases between. The CDR3: CATSRDQGINSPLHF. For the CDR3, the DNA is TGTGCCACCAGCAGAGATCAGGGGATAAATTCACCCCTCCACTTT.

This sequence joins TRBV29-1 and TRBJ2-3; the D gene is possibly TRBD1 (5 bases). The V gene lost 3 bases and the J gene lost 5 bases, with 12 bases spanning the gap. The CDR3 is 13 residues long. Germline V gives CDR1 SQVTM, CDR2 ANQGSEA. This CDR3 is CSVEGLPIDTQYF. For the CDR3, the DNA is TGCAGCGTTGAGGGGCTTCCCATAGATACGCAGTATTTT.

This clonotype was observed at least ten times. The V and J genes are TRBV4-2 and TRBJ2-3; 9 bases match TRBD1. Germline CDR1 and CDR2: LGHNA and YNFKEQ. Unmatched junction bases numbered 7, after V lost 3 bases and J lost 0 bases. The CDR3 runs to 17 residues. The CDR3 here is CASSQHGTGTSTDTQYF. The CDR3 bases are TGTGCCAGCAGCCAGCACGGGACAGGGACTAGCACAGATACGCAGTATTTT.

There are a few counts of this clonotype. With a much larger clone just one base away, this may be a read error. J is TRBJ1-4 and V is TRBV20-1; TRBD1 agrees at 10 bases. CDR3 length: 16 amino acids. The germline V gene has CDR1 DFQATT and CDR2 SNEGSKA (reference sequence). CDR3 in amino acids: CSALSRDRGWGEKRFF. CDR3 DNA sequence: TGCAGTGCCCTGTCCCGGGACAGGGGTTGGGGTGAAAAACGGTTTTTT.

The chain joins TRBV4-1 to TRBJ2-1, with D hard to call. Between the trimmed V and J ends, which lost 0 bases and 5 bases, there was a span of 5 bases. Germline V gene data show CDR1 as MGHRA and CDR2 as YSYEKL. The CDR3 consists of 13 residues. Written as DNA, the CDR3 is TGCGCCAGCAGCCAAGAGCGGCACAATGAGCAGTTCTTC. As protein: CASSQERHNEQFF.

This clonotype occurred many times. The V gene is TRBV6-2 or TRBV6-3, the J gene TRBJ1-1; D remains unclear. The CDR3 has 15 amino acids. Trimming took off 2 bases at V and 0 bases at J, with 10 bases between the two ends. Germline V gene sequence: CDR1 MNHEY, CDR2 SVGEGT. This chain's CDR3 is CASSYGVRMNTEAFF. The CDR3 DNA follows: TGTGCCAGCAGTTACGGGGTACGGATGAACACTGAAGCTTTCTTT.

This clonotype was counted a few times. This chain uses TRBV7-2 with TRBJ2-7; weak D call: TRBD1 (5 bases). The CDR3 has 13 amino acids. V was clipped by 1 base and J by 4 bases, with 8 bases between them. The V gene's germline CDR1 is SGHTA and CDR2 FQGNSA. The CDR3 nucleotides are TGTGCCAGCAGCTTAGTGGGGCTATACGAGCAGTACTTC. Translated, it gives CASSLVGLYEQYF.